This T cell receptor (beta chain) was obtained from a study of immune evolution from preneoplasia to lung adenocarcinoma. Study conclusions and caveats: Top clone frequencies peaked in normal lung, apparently declining through invasive adenocarcinoma. Later-stage lesions appeared to have more T cells, more diversity, less clonality.

Trimming took off 5 bases at V and 2 bases at J, with 3 bases between the two ends. CDR1 and CDR2 from the germline V gene are DFQATT and SNEGSKA (reference sequence). This CDR3 region has 10 residues. This clone was seen a single time. Its antigen is currently unknown. Resections took place in Japan or China from the mid-2010s to the late 2010s. Each case's diagnosis was confirmed by two pathologists on H&E. The data were produced by immunoSEQ multiplex PCR, yet TCRdb's version contains in-frame clones alone and is incomplete. Altogether 2,500 to 3,500 clones are present, around 52% being singletons, with the ten largest covering under 25%.

This chain joins TRBV20-1 and TRBJ1-1; D gene unclear. This TCR was recovered from a person aged 45-65 years with lung adenocarcinoma. The sequencing input was FFPE normal lung tissue adjacent to the tumor. The CDR3 nucleotides read TGCAGTGCTTCAAACACTGAAGCTTTCTTT. Its translation: CSASNTEAFF.